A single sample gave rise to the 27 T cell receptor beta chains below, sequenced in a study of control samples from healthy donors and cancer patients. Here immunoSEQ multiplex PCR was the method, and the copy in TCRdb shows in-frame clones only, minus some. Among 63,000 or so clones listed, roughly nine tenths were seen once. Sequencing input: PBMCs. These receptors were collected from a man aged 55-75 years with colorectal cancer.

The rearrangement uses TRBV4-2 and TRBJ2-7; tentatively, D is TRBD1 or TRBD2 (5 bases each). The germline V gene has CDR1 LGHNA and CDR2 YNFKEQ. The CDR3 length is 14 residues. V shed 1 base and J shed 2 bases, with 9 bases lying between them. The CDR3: CASSQGDGPYEQYF. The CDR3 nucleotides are TGTGCCAGCAGCCAAGGGGACGGCCCCTACGAGCAGTACTTC.

The CDR3 nucleotides are TGTGCCAGCAGCTTCCGGCCGGGGGGCGGGGAGCTGTTTTTT. Encoded protein: CASSFRPGGGELFF. The rearrangement uses TRBV5-6 and TRBJ2-2; 7 bases agree with TRBD2. V was clipped by 2 bases and J by 7 bases; unmatched bases: 5. Germline values: CDR1 SGHDT, CDR2 YYEEEE. This CDR3 comprises 14 residues.

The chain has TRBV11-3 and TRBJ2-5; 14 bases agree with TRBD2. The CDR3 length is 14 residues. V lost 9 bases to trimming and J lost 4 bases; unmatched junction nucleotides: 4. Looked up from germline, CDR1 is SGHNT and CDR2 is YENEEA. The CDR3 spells CASTTSGGGETQYF. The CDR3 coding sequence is TGTGCCAGTACGACTAGCGGGGGGGGAGAGACCCAGTACTTC. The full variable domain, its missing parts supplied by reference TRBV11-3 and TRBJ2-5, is EAGVVQSPRYKIIEKKQPVAFWCNPISGHNTLYWYLQNLGQGPELLIRYENEEAVDDSQLPKDRFSAERLKGVDSTLKIQPAELGDSAVYLCASTTSGGGETQYFGPGTRLLVL.

CDR3 region: CARPKPKGTEQFF. The DNA for the CDR3 is TGTGCAAGGCCCAAGCCCAAGGGTACTGAGCAGTTCTTC. V usage is TRBV12-2 and J usage is TRBJ2-1. TRBV12-2 is reported as a pseudogene. This CDR3 has 13 amino acids.

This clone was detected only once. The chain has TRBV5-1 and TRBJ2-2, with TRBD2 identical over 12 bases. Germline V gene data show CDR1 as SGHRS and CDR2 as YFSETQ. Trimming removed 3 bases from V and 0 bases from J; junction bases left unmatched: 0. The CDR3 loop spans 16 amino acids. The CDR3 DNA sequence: TGCGCCAGCAGCTGGACTAGCGGGGCGAACACCGGGGAGCTGTTTTTT. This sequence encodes CASSWTSGANTGELFF.

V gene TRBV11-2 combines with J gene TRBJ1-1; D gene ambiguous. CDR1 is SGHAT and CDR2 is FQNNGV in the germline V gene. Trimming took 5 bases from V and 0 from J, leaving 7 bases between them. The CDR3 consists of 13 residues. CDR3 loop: CASSQTMNTEAFF. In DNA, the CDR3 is TGTGCCAGCAGCCAAACCATGAACACTGAAGCTTTCTTT.

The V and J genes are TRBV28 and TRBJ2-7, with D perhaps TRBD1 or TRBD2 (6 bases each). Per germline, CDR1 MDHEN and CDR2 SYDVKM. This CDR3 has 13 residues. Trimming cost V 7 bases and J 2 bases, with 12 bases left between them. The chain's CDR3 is CASIGGGTYEQYF. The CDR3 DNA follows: TGTGCCAGCATCGGAGGGGGTACCTACGAGCAGTACTTC.

CDR3 sequence reads: CASSLAGARKEQFF. The CDR3 DNA reads as TGTGCCAGCAGCTTAGCAGGGGCCCGAAAAGAGCAGTTCTTC. The chain recombines TRBV7-2 with TRBJ2-1; D may be TRBD1 (5 bases). There are 14 residues in the CDR3. Germline CDR1 SGHTA, CDR2 FQGNSA. Trimming took off 0 bases at V and 10 bases at J, with 13 bases between the two ends. The variable domain in full, with the rest retrieved from reference TRBV7-2 and TRBJ2-1, is GAGVSQSPSNKVTEKGKDVELRCDPISGHTALYWYRQSLGQGLEFLIYFQGNSAPDKSGLPSDRFSAERTGGSVSTLTIQRTQQEDSAVYLCASSLAGARKEQFFGPGTRLTVL.

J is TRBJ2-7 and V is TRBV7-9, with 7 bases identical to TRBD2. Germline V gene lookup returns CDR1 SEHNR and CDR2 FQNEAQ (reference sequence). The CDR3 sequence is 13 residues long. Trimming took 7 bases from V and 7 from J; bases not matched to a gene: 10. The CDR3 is CASTGTNFEEQYF. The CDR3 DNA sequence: TGTGCCAGCACCGGGACTAACTTTGAGGAGCAGTACTTC.

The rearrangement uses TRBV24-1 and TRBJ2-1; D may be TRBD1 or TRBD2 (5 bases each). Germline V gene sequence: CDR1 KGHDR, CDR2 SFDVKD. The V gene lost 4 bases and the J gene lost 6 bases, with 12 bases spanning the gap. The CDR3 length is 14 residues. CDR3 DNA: TGTGCCACCAGTGAAGCTGGGACGGTCAATGAGCAGTTCTTC. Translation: CATSEAGTVNEQFF.

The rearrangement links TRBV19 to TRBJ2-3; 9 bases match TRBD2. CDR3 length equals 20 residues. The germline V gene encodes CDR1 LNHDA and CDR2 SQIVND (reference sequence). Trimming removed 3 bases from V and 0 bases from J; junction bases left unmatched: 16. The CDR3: CASSIKISGGSGFSTDTQYF. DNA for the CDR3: TGTGCCAGTAGTATCAAAATTAGCGGGGGCTCCGGTTTTAGCACAGATACGCAGTATTTT.

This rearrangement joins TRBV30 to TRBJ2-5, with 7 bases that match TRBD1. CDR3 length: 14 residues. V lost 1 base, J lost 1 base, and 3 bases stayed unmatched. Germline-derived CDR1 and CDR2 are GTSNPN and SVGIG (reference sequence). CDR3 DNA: TGTGCCTGGAGTGCAGGGACAGCCCAAGAGACCCAGTACTTC. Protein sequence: CAWSAGTAQETQYF.

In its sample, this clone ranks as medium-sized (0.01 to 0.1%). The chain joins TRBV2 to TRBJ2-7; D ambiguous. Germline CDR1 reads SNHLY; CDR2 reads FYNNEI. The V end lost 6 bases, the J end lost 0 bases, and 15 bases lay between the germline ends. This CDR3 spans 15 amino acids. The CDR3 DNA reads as TGTGCCAGCAGCCGCACTACATCCAGCTCCTACGAGCAGTACTTC. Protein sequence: CASSRTTSSSYEQYF.

As DNA, the CDR3 is TGCAGTGGGGGCTACGAGCAGTACTTC. It specifies CSGGYEQYF. This chain links TRBV20-1 with TRBJ2-7; no firm D call. In germline, CDR1 is DFQATT, CDR2 SNEGSKA (reference sequence). CDR3 length: 9 residues. The V end was cut by 7 bases, the J end by 3 bases, with 4 bases between.

CDR3 loop: CASRGLAGYEQYF. For the CDR3, the DNA is TGTGCCAGCAGGGGACTAGCGGGGTACGAGCAGTACTTC. The chain couples TRBV2 to TRBJ2-7; 13 nucleotides match TRBD2. This CDR3 comprises 13 residues. V gave up 6 bases and J gave up 4 bases; unmatched junction bases: 0. Per germline, CDR1 SNHLY and CDR2 FYNNEI.

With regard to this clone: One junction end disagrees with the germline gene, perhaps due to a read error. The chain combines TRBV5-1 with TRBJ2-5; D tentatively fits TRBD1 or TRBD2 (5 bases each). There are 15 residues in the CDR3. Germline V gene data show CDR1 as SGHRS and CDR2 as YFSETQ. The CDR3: CASSPGWGFEEAQYF. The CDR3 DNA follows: TGCGCCAGCAGCCCCGGGTGGGGGTTCGAAGAGGCCCAGTACTTC. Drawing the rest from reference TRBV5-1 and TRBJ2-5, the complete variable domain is KAGVTQTPRYLIKTRGQQVTLSCSPISGHRSVSWYQQTPGQGLQFLFEYFSETQRNKGNFPGRFSGRQFSNSRSEMNVSTLELGDSALYLCASSPGWGFEEAQYFGPGTRLLVL.

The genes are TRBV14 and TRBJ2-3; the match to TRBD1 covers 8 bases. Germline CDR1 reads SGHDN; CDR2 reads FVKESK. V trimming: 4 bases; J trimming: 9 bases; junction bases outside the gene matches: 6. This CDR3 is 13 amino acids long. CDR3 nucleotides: TGTGCCAGCAGCCCCCAGACAGGGGCCACGCAGTATTTT. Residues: CASSPQTGATQYF. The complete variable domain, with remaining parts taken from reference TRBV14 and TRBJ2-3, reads EAGVTQFPSHSVIEKGQTVTLRCDPISGHDNLYWYRRVMGKEIKFLLHFVKESKQDESGMPNNRFLAERTGGTYSTLKVQPAELEDSGVYFCASSPQTGATQYFGPGTRLTVL.

The CDR3, as DNA: TGCAGCGTCGCAAGCGGGGGTAGTCCCACCGGGGAGCTGTTTTTT. Its translation is CSVASGGSPTGELFF. The V call is TRBV29-1, the J call TRBJ2-2; 8 bases match TRBD2. J was trimmed by 4 bases and V by 6 bases; bases with no gene match: 10. Germline V CDR1 and CDR2: SQVTM, ANQGSEA. There are 15 residues in the CDR3.

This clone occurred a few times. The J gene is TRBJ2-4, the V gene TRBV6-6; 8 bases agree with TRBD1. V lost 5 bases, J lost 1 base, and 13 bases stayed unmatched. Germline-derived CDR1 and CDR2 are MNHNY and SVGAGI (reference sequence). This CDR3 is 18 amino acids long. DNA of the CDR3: TGTGCCAGCAGTCCCACCGGGACAGGTTTAACGGCCAAAAACATTCAGTACTTC. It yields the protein CASSPTGTGLTAKNIQYF.

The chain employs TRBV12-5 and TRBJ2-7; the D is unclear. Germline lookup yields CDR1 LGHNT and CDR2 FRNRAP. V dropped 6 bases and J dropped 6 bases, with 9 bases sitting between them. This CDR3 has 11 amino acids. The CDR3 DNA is TGTGCTAGTGGCCTTTACCGCGAGCAGTACTTC. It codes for CASGLYREQYF. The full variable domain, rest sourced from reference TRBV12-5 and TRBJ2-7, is DARVTQTPRHKVTEMGQEVTMRCQPILGHNTVFWYRQTMMQGLELLAYFRNRAPLDDSGMPKDRFSAEMPDATLATLKIQPSEPRDSAVYFCASGLYREQYFGPGTRLTVT.

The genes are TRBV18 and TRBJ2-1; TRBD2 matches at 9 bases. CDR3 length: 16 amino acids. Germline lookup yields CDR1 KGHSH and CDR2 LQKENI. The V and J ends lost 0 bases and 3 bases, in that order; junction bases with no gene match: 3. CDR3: CASSPPGTSYYNEQFF. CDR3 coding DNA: TGTGCCAGCTCACCACCGGGGACTAGCTACTACAATGAGCAGTTCTTC.

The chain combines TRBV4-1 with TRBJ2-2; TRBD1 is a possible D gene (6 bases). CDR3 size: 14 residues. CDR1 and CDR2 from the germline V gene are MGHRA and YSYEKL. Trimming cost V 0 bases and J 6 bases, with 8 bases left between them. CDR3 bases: TGCGCCAGCAGCCAAGAAACAGGGCCCGGGGAGCTGTTTTTT. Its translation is CASSQETGPGELFF.

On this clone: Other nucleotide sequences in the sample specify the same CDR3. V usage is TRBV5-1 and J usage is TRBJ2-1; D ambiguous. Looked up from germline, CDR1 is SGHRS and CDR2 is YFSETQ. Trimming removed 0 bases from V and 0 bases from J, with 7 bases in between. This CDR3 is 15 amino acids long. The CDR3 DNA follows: TGCGCCAGCAGCTTGGGCCAGGTCTCCTACAATGAGCAGTTCTTC. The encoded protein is CASSLGQVSYNEQFF.

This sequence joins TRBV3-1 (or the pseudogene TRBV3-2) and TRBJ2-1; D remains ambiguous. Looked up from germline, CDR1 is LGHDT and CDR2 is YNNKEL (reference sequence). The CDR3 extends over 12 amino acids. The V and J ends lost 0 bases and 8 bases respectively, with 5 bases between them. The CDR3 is CASSQDPDEQFF. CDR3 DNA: TGTGCCAGCAGCCAAGATCCGGATGAGCAGTTCTTC.

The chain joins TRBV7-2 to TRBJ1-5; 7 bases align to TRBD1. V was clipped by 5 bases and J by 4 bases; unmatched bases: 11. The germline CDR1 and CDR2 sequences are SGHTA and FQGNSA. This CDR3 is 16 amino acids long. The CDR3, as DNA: TGTGCCAGCAGCCCCTTAGGGCCAGGGGGAAATCAGCCCCAGCATTTT. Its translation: CASSPLGPGGNQPQHF.

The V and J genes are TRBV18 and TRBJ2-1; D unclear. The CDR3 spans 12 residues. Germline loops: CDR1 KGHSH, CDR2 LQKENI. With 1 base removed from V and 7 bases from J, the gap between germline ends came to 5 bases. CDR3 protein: CASSPLGNEQFF. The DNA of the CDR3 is TGTGCCAGCTCACCACTGGGGAATGAGCAGTTCTTC.

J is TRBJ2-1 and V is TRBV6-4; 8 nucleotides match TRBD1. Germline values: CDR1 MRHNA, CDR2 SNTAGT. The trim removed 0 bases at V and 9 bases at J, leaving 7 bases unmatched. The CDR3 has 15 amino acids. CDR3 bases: TGTGCCAGCAGTGACTCTATGGCAGGGGGCGGTGAGCAGTTCTTC. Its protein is CASSDSMAGGGEQFF.